This entry concerns a single T cell receptor beta chain. Its specificity is not known. This entry comes from a study of long-term antiretroviral therapy in people with HIV. The V end was cut by 0 bases, the J end by 1 base, with 8 bases between. The V gene's germline CDR1 is SGHTA and CDR2 FQGNSA. The CDR3 extends over 15 amino acids. Study-wide findings and caveats: The study collected blood between the mid-2000s and the late 2010s, possibly under older ART regimens.

Researchers report immunoSEQ v3.0 was run at survey level. Measured with immunoSEQ multiplex PCR; TCRdb has only the in-frame clones, and not every one. The table lists tens of thousands of clones, nearly 95% of them singletons. The sequences come from unsorted PBMCs, collected 3.7 years after starting antiretroviral therapy. The V and J genes are TRBV7-2 and TRBJ2-3; the D gene is possibly TRBD1 (6 bases). The origin of this receptor is a woman aged 45-65 years with HIV. The CDR3 here is CASSLAGARTDTQYF. The CDR3 DNA reads as TGTGCCAGCAGCTTAGCGGGGGCCCGCACAGATACGCAGTATTTT.